This TCR beta chain was sequenced in a study of blood T cell repertoires in COVID-19. Study details: From the United States, Italy and Spain came samples of acute and convalescent COVID-19. PBMCs, B-cell-depleted T cells, or T cells provided the cDNA or gDNA that made up the material.

Some clones are missing from TCRdb's copy, which holds only in-frame ones; the method was immunoSEQ multiplex PCR. This table has roughly 61,000 clones, around two thirds appearing once. Participants were placed into cohorts based on the clinical history they reported. During the 2 weeks before they entered the study, exposed participants had met someone with a PCR-confirmed or clinician-diagnosed COVID-19 case. CDR1 is MDHEN, CDR2 SYDVKM, per germline. Trimming took 6 bases from V and 0 from J, leaving 12 bases between them. CDR3 length: 15 amino acids. This sequence joins TRBV28 and TRBJ2-4; perhaps TRBD2 as D (6 bases). The specimen sequenced was PBMCs or T cells enriched from blood (not recorded which). The TCR was taken from a woman in her fifties or sixties who had been exposed to COVID-19. The CDR3 reads CASRSPGGAKNIQYF. The CDR3 nucleotides read TGTGCCAGCAGATCCCCCGGGGGAGCCAAAAACATTCAGTACTTC.